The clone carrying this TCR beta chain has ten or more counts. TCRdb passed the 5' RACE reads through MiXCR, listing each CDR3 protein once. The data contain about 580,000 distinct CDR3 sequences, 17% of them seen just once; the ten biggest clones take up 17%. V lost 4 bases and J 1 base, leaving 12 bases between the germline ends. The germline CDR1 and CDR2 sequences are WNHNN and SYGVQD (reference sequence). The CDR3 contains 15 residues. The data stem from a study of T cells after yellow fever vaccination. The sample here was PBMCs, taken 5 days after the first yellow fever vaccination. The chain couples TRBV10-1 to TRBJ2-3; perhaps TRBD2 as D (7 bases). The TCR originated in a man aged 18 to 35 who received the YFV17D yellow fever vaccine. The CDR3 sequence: CASSGAGAGTDTQYF. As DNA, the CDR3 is TGCGCCAGCAGTGGGGCGGGGGCGGGCACAGATACGCAGTATTTT.